This section outlines one TCR beta chain sequence together with its context. Every single donor gave one heparinised blood draw, and these averaged roughly 120 mL. These data are taken from a study of beta chain features in type 1 diabetes. The isolated RNA, all of it, was reverse transcribed, so expressed TCRB transcripts were what got sequenced. The table came from immunoSEQ multiplex PCR; TCRdb's copy has only in-frame clones and leaves some out. Among 620,000 or so clones listed, about a sixth were seen once. V was shortened by 3 bases and J by 2 bases, with 8 bases between the two germline ends. Germline loops: CDR1 MDHEN, CDR2 SYDVKM. CDR3 length equals 13 residues.

The clonotype was recovered from a man between 18 and 35 years old in good health. The rearrangement uses TRBV28 and TRBJ2-7, with D possibly TRBD1 on 5 matching bases. Input material: naive CD4+ T cells from blood. This CDR3 is CASSLDIPYEQYF. CDR3 in DNA: TGTGCCAGCAGTTTGGACATTCCCTACGAGCAGTACTTC.